The entry that follows covers one T cell receptor (beta chain) sequence. These data come from a study of blood T cell repertoires in COVID-19. Study as a whole: Samples taken during acute and convalescent COVID-19 were collected in the United States, Italy and Spain. Sources were T cells, B-cell-depleted T cells, or PBMCs; the material itself was cDNA or gDNA.

In the source study's methods: Amplification with reference gene primers provided the estimates of nucleated cell counts. Libraries were prepared by immunoSEQ multiplex PCR; TCRdb keeps only in-frame clonotypes and omits some of them. That table supplies the V and J calls and clone size; D and trimming were determined from the DNA. Among 35,000 to 50,000 clones listed, about 75% were seen once. The sequence came from a man in his 70s with active or convalescent COVID-19. The sequencing input was peripheral blood.

The CDR3 DNA reads as TGTGCCAGCAGCCTTACAGGGGGCGCAGGGAACACCATATATTTT. Amino acids: CASSLTGGAGNTIYF. The chain carries TRBV11-2 and TRBJ1-3; TRBD1 matches at 9 bases. J gave up 7 bases and V 5 bases, and 9 bases lay outside the gene matches. In germline, CDR1 is SGHAT, CDR2 FQNNGV. This CDR3 has 15 residues.